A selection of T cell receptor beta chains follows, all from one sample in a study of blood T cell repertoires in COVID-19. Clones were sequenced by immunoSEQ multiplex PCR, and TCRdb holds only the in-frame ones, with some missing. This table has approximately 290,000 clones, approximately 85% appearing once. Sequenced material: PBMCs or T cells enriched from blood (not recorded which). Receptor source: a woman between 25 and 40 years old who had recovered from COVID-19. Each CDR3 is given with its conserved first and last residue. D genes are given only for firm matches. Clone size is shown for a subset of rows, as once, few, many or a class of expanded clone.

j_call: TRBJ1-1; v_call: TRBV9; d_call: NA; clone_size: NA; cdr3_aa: CASSVEGDTEAFF; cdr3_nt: TGTGCCAGCAGCGTAGAGGGGGACACTGAAGCTTTCTTT
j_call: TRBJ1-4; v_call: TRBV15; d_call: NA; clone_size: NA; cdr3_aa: CATSRDNGNEKLFF; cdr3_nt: TGTGCCACCAGCAGAGATAACGGTAATGAAAAACTGTTTTTT
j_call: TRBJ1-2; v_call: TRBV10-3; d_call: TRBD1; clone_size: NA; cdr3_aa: CAISESKGADGYTF; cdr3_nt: TGTGCCATCAGTGAGTCGAAGGGGGCAGATGGCTACACCTTC
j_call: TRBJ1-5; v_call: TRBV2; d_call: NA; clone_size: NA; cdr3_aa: CASKRTDINQPQHF; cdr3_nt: TGTGCCAGCAAGCGAACGGATATTAATCAGCCCCAGCATTTT
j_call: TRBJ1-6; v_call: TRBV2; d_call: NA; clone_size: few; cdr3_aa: CASDRKDSPLHF; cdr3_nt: TGTGCCAGCGACAGAAAAGATTCACCCCTCCACTTT
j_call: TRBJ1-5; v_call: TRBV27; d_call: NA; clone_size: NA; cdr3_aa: CASSLSQQVAGGQPQHF; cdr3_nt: TGTGCCAGCAGTTTATCCCAACAGGTCGCGGGGGGTCAGCCCCAGCATTTT
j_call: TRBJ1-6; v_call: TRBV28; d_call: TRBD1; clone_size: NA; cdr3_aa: CAARDRRNSPLHF; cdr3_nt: TGTGCCGCCCGGGACAGGCGAAATTCACCCCTCCACTTT
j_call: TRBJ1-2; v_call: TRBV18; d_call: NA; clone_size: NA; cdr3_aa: CASSPTGQDGYTF; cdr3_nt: TGTGCCAGCTCACCTACAGGGCAAGATGGCTACACCTTC
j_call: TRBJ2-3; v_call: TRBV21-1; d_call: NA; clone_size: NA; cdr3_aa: CASSTRARPSTDTQYF; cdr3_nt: TGTGCCAGCAGCACCAGGGCAAGGCCGAGCACAGATACGCAGTATTTT
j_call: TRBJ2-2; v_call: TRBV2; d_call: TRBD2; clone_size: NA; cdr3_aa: CASSGLAGGGELFF; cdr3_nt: TGTGCCAGCAGTGGACTAGCGGGAGGCGGGGAGCTGTTTTTT
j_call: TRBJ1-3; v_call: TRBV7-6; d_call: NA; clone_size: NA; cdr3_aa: CASSLSGGIRSGNTIYF; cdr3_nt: TGTGCCAGCAGCTTATCGGGGGGGATTCGCTCTGGAAACACCATATATTTT
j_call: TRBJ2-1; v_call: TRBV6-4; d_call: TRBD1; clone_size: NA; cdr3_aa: CASSDATGERFF; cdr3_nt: TGTGCCAGCAGTGACGCCACAGGGGAGCGGTTCTTC
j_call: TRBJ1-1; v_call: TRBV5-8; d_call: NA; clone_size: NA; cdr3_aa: CASSTRDMNTEAFF; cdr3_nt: TGTGCCAGCAGCACCAGGGACATGAACACTGAAGCTTTCTTT
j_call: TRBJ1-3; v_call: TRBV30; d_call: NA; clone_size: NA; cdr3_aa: CALGKGPSGNTIYF; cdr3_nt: TGTGCCTTGGGGAAGGGGCCCTCCGGAAACACCATATATTTT
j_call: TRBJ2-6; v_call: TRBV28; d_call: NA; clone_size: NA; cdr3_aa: CASSLTDLRGANVLTF; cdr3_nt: TGTGCCAGCAGTTTAACAGACCTTCGGGGGGCCAACGTCCTGACTTTC
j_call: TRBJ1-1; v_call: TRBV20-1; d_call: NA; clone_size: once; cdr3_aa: CSAEQDTEAFF; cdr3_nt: TGCAGTGCTGAGCAAGACACTGAAGCTTTCTTT
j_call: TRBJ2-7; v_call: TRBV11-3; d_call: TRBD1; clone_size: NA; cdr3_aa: CASSLGQGGEQYF; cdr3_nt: TGTGCCAGCAGTTTAGGACAGGGAGGCGAGCAGTACTTC
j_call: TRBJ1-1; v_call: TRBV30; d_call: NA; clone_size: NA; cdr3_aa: CAWRGVSTEAFF; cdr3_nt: TGTGCCTGGAGGGGAGTGAGCACTGAAGCTTTCTTT
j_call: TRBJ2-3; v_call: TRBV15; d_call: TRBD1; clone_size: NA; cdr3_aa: CATSRSGQDTDTQYF; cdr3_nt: TGTGCCACCAGCAGATCGGGACAGGACACAGATACGCAGTATTTT
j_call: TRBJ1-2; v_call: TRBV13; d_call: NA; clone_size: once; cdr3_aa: CASSPGTFYELDGYTF; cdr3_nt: TGTGCCAGCAGCCCCGGGACATTCTACGAGTTGGATGGCTACACCTTC
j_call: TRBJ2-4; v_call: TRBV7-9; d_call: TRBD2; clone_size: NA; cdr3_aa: CASSNDGGSDIQYF; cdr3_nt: TGTGCCAGCAGCAACGATGGCGGGAGTGACATTCAGTACTTC
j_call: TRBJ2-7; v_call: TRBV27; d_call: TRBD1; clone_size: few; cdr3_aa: CASRNAGQVAYEQYF; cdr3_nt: TGTGCCAGCAGAAACGCGGGACAGGTCGCCTACGAGCAGTACTTC
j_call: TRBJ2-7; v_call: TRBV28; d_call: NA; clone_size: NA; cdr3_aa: CASSFVREVEQYF; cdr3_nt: TGTGCCAGCAGTTTTGTCAGGGAAGTCGAGCAGTACTTC
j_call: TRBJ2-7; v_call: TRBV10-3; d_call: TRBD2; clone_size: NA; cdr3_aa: CAISGGTSRYEQYF; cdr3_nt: TGTGCCATCAGTGGAGGGACTAGCAGATACGAGCAGTACTTC
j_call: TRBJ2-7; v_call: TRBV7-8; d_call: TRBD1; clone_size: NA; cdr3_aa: CASSSDRGGYEQYF; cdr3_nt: TGTGCCAGCAGCTCGGACAGGGGAGGGTACGAGCAGTACTTC
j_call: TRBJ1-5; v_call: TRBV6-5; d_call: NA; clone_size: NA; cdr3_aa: CASSLRVSNQPQHF; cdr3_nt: TGTGCCAGCAGTCTCAGGGTTAGCAATCAGCCCCAGCATTTT
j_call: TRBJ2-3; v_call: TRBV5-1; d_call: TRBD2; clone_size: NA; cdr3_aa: CASSSRTSGTETDTQYF; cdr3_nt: TGCGCCAGCAGCTCCAGGACTAGCGGAACCGAAACAGATACGCAGTATTTT
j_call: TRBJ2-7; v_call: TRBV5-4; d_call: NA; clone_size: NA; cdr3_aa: CASSPGVTGRPYEQYF; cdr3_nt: TGTGCCAGCAGCCCTGGAGTGACAGGCAGACCCTACGAGCAGTACTTC
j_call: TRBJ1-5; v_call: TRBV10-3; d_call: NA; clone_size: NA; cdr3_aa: CAIRNREDQPQHF; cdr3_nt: TGTGCCATCAGAAACAGGGAAGATCAGCCCCAGCATTTT
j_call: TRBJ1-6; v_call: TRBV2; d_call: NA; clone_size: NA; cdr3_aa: CASMAGRNSPLHF; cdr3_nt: TGTGCCAGCATGGCGGGTAGAAACTCACCCCTCCACTTT
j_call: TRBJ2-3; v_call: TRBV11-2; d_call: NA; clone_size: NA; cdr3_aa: CASSLALGTDTQYF; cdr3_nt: TGTGCCAGCAGCTTAGCCCTAGGCACAGATACGCAGTATTTT
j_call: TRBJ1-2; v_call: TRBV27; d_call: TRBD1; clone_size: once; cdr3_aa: CASSLNIGTVQGYTF; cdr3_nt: TGTGCCAGCAGTTTGAATATAGGGACAGTCCAGGGCTACACCTTC
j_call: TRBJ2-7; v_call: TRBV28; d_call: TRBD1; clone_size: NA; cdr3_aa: CASSVTGTPEQYF; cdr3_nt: TGTGCCAGCAGTGTGACAGGGACCCCCGAGCAGTACTTC
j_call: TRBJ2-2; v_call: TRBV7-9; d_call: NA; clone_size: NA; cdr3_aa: CASSFLSTGELFF; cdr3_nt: TGTGCCAGCAGCTTTTTGAGCACCGGGGAGCTGTTTTTT
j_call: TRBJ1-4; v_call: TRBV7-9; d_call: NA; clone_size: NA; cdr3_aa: CASRKLAGGDEKLFF; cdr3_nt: TGTGCCAGCAGAAAACTCGCCGGGGGGGACGAAAAACTGTTTTTT
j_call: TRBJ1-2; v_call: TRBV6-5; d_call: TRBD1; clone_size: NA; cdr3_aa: CASRATGGAFDGYTF; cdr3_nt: TGTGCCAGCAGAGCCACAGGGGGCGCATTCGATGGCTACACCTTC
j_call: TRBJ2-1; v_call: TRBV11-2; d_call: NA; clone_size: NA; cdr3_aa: CASSPTGYYNEQFF; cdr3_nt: TGTGCCAGCAGCCCAACGGGTTACTACAATGAGCAGTTCTTC
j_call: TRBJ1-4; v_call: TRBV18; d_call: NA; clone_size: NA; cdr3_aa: CASSLRGSNEKLFF; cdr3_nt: TGTGCCAGCTCACTCCGCGGGTCCAATGAAAAACTGTTTTTT
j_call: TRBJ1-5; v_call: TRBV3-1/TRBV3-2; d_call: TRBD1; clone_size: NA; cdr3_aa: CASSQGTGNPQPQHF; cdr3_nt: TGTGCCAGCAGCCAAGGGACAGGGAACCCTCAGCCCCAGCATTTT
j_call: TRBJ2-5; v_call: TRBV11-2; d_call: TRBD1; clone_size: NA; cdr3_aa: CASADRGPETQYF; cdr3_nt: TGTGCCAGTGCAGACAGGGGGCCCGAGACCCAGTACTTC
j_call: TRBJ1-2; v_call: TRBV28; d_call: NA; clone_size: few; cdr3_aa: CASSPTVYGYTF; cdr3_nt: TGTGCCAGCAGTCCAACGGTCTATGGCTACACCTTC
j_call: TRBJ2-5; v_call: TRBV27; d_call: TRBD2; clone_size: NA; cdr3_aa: CASSFRGMRAGEALETQYF; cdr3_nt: TGTGCCAGCAGTTTCAGGGGTATGCGAGCGGGGGAGGCGTTAGAGACCCAGTACTTC
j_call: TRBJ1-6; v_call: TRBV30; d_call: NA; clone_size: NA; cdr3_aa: CAWSVGGNSPLHF; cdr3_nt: TGTGCCTGGAGTGTAGGGGGAAATTCACCCCTCCACTTT
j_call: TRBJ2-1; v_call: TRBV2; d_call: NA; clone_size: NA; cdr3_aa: CASSYNSGEQFF; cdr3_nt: TGTGCCAGCAGCTATAACTCCGGGGAGCAGTTCTTC
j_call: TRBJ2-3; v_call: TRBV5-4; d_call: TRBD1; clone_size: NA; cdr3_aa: CASSMGQPLSTDTQYF; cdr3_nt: TGTGCCAGCAGCATGGGACAGCCTCTCAGCACAGATACGCAGTATTTT
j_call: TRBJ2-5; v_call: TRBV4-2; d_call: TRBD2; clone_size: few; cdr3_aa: CASSPEGAGGLGGETQYF; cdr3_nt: TGTGCCAGCAGCCCAGAAGGAGCGGGGGGGCTGGGGGGAGAGACCCAGTACTTC
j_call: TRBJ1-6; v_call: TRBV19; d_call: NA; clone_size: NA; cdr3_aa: CASSKGGISPLHF; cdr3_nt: TGTGCCAGTAGTAAGGGGGGGATTTCACCCCTCCACTTT
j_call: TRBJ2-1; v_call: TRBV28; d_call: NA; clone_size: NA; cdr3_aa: CASSSGMDEQFF; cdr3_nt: TGTGCCAGCAGTTCCGGGATGGATGAGCAGTTCTTC
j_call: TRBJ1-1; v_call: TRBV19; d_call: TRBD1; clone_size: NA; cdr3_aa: CASSTRDSGYLMNTEAFF; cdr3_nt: TGTGCCAGTAGTACTAGGGACAGTGGCTACCTCATGAACACTGAAGCTTTCTTT
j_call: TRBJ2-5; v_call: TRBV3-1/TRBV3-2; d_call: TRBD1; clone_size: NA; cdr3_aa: CASLSGTGSGETQYF; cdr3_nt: TGTGCCAGTCTTTCCGGGACAGGGTCGGGGGAGACCCAGTACTTC
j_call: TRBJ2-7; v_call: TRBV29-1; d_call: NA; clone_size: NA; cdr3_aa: CSVEGGSLGLDEQYF; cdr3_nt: TGCAGCGTTGAAGGCGGATCCCTCGGGTTGGACGAGCAGTACTTC